Reported below is one T cell receptor (beta chain). This sample is drawn from a study of shared clonotypes between healthy human individuals. This CDR3 is built from 15 residues. V gave up 3 bases and J gave up 2 bases, with 14 bases separating them. Germline assignment: CDR1 MDHEN and CDR2 SYDVKM. Sorted-subset replicate PCRs used 200 ng DNA, around 31,000 T cell genomes. The protocol was immunoSEQ multiplex PCR, while the TCRdb copy is restricted to in-frame clones and leaves out a portion. The sample contains a few hundred thousand clones, roughly 97% of which appear only once. This chain links TRBV28 with TRBJ2-7, with D possibly being TRBD1 (5 bases). Material for sequencing was naive CD4+ T cells sorted from blood. The subset was: CD45RA+ positively selected. The origin of this receptor is a woman in her twenties or thirties in good health. The DNA for the CDR3 is TGTGCCAGCAGTTTGGCAGGGTTTATCGCCTACGAGCAGTACTTC. Encoded protein: CASSLAGFIAYEQYF.